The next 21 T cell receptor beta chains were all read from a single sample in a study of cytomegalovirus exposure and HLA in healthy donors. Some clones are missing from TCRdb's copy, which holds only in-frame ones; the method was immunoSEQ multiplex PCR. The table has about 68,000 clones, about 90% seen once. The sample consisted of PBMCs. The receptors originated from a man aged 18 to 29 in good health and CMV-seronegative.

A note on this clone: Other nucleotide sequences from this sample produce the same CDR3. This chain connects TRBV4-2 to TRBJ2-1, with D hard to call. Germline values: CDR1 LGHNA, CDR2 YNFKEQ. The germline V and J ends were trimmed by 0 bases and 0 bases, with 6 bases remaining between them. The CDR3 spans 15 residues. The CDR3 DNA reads TGTGCCAGCAGCCAAGATCCCTCCTCCTACAATGAGCAGTTCTTC. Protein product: CASSQDPSSYNEQFF.

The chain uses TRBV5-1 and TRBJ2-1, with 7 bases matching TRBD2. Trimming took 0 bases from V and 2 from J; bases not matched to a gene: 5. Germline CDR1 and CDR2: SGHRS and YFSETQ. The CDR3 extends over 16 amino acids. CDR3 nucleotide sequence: TGCGCCAGCAGCTTGGACTCGGGAGGCCCCTACAATGAGCAGTTCTTC. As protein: CASSLDSGGPYNEQFF.

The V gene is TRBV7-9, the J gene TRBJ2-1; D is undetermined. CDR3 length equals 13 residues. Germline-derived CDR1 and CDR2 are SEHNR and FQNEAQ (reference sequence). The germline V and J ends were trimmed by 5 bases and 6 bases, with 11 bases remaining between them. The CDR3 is CASSPPLGNEQFF. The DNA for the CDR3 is TGTGCCAGCAGCCCCCCCCTCGGCAATGAGCAGTTCTTC.

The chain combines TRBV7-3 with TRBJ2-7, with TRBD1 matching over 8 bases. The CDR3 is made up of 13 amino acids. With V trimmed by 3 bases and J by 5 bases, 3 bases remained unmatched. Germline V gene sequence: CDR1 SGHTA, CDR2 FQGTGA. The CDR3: CASSFRQGNEQYF. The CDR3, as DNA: TGTGCCAGCAGCTTCAGACAGGGGAACGAGCAGTACTTC.

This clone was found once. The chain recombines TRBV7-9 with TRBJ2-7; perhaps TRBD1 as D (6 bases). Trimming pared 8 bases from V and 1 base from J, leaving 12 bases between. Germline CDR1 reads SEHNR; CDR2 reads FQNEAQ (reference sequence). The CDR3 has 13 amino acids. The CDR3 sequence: CASELQGSYEQYF. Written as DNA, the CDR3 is TGTGCCAGCGAGCTACAGGGATCCTACGAGCAGTACTTC.

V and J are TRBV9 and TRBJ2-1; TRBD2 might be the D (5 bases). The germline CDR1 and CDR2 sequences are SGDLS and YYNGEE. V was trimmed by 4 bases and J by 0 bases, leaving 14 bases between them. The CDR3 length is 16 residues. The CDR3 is CASSFSAASSYNEQFF. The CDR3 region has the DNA TGTGCCAGCAGCTTCTCAGCGGCGAGCTCCTACAATGAGCAGTTCTTC.

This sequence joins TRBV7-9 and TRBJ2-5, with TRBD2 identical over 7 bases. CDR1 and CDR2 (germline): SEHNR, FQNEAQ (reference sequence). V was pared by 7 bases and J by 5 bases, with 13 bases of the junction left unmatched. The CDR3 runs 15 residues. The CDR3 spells CASTLLGGRWETQYF. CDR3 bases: TGTGCCAGCACCCTCCTCGGGGGGAGGTGGGAGACCCAGTACTTC.

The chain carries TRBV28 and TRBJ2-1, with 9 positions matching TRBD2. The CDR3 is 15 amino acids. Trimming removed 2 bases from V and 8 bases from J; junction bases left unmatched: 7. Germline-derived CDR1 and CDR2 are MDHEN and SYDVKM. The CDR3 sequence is CASSLTSGRKDEQFF. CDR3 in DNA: TGTGCCAGCAGTTTAACCAGCGGGAGGAAGGATGAGCAGTTCTTC.

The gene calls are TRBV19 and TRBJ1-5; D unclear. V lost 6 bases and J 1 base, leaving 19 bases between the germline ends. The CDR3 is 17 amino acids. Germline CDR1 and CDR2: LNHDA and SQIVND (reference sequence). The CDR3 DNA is TGTGCCAGTAGACTGACCTTCGGGGTAAGGAGCAATCAGCCCCAGCATTTT. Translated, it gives CASRLTFGVRSNQPQHF.

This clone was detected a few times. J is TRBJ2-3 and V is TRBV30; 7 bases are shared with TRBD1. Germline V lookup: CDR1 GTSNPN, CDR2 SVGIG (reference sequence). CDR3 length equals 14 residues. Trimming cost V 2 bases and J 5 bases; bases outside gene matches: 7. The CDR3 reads CAWSRQGTGDTQYF. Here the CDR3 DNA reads TGTGCCTGGAGTAGACAGGGAACTGGAGATACGCAGTATTTT. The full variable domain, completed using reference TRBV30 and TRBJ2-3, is SQTIHQWPATLVQPVGSPLSLECTVEGTSNPNLYWYRQAAGRGLQLLFYSVGIGQISSEVPQNLSASRPQDRQFILSSKKLLLSDSGFYLCAWSRQGTGDTQYFGPGTRLTVL.

The CDR3: CAWRKLGQKNGYTF. In DNA, the CDR3 is TGTGCCTGGAGGAAACTGGGACAGAAAAATGGCTACACCTTC. The chain links TRBV30 to TRBJ1-2; 7 bases line up with TRBD1. The CDR3 spans 14 residues. Looked up from germline, CDR1 is GTSNPN and CDR2 is SVGIG (reference sequence). Germline trimming cut 3 bases from V and 6 bases from J; bases unmatched to any gene: 10.

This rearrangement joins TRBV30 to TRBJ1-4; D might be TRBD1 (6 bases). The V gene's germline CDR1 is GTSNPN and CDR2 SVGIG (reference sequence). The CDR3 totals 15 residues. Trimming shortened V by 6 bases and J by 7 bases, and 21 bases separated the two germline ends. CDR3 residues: CACQTGSSSSEKLFF. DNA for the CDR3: TGTGCCTGCCAAACAGGGAGCAGTTCAAGTGAAAAACTGTTTTTT.

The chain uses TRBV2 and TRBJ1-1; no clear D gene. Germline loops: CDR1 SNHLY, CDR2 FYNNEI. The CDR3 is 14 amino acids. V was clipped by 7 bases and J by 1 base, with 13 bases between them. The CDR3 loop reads CASTGLTANTEAFF. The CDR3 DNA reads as TGTGCCAGCACGGGGTTGACCGCGAACACTGAAGCTTTCTTT.

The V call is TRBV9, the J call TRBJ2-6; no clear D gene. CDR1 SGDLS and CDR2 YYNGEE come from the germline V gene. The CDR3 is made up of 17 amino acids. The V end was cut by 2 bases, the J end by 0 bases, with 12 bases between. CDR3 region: CASSVGLAFSGANVLTF. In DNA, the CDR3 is TGTGCCAGCAGCGTTGGGCTTGCCTTCTCTGGGGCCAACGTCCTGACTTTC.

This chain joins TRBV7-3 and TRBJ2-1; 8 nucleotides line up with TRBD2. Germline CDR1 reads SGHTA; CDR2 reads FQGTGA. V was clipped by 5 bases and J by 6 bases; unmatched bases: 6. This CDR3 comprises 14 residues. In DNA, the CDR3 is TGTGCCAGCAGCAAAGGGACTAGGGGCAATGAGCAGTTCTTC. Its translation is CASSKGTRGNEQFF. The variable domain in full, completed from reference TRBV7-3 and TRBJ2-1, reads GAGVSQTPSNKVTEKGKYVELRCDPISGHTALYWYRQSLGQGPEFLIYFQGTGAADDSGLPNDRFFAVRPEGSVSTLKIQRTERGDSAVYLCASSKGTRGNEQFFGPGTRLTVL.

The CDR3 DNA reads TGTGCCACCAGCCCCGACAGGGGGCTATTCTACGAGCAGTACTTC. Translation: CATSPDRGLFYEQYF. V is TRBV15 and J is TRBJ2-7, with 10 bases matching TRBD1. Germline trimming cut 5 bases from V and 3 bases from J; bases unmatched to any gene: 7. CDR1 and CDR2 from the germline V gene are LNHNV and YYDKDF (reference sequence). The CDR3 is made up of 15 amino acids.

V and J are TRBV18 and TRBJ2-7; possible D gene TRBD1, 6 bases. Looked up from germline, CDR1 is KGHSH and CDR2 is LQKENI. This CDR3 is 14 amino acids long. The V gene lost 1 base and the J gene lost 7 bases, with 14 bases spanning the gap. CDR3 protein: CASSPLGQSYEQYF. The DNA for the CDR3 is TGTGCCAGCTCACCACTCGGACAGAGCTATGAGCAGTACTTC. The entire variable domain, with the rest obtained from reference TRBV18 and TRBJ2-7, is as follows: NAGVMQNPRHLVRRRGQEARLRCSPMKGHSHVYWYRQLPEEGLKFMVYLQKENIIDESGMPKERFSAEFPKEGPSILRIQQVVRGDSAAYFCASSPLGQSYEQYFGPGTRLTVT.

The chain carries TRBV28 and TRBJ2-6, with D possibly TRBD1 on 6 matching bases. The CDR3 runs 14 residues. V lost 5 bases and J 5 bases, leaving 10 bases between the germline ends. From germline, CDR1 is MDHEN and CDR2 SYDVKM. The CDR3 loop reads CASSVQGWANVLTF. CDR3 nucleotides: TGTGCCAGCAGTGTACAGGGTTGGGCCAACGTCCTGACTTTC. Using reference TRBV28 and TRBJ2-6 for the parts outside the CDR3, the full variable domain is DVKVTQSSRYLVKRTGEKVFLECVQDMDHENMFWYRQDPGLGLRLIYFSYDVKMKEKGDIPEGYSVSREKKERFSLILESASTNQTSMYLCASSVQGWANVLTFGAGSRLTVL.

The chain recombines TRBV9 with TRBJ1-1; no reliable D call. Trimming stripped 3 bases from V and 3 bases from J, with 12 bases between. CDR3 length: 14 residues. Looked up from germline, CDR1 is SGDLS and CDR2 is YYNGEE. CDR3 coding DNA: TGTGCCAGCAGCGCGTACGGAGAGGACACTGAAGCTTTCTTT. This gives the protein CASSAYGEDTEAFF.

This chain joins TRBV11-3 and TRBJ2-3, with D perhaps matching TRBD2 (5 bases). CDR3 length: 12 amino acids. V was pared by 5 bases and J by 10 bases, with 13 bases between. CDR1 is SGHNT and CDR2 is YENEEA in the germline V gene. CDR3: CASSLSRGAQYF. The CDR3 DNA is TGTGCCAGCAGCCTAAGTCGGGGTGCGCAGTATTTT.

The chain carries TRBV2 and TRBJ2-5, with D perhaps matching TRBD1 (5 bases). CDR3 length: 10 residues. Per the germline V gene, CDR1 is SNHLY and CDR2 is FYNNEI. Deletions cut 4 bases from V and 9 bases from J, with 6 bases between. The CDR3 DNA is TGTGCCAGCAGTGGGGGCCCCCAGTACTTC. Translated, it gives CASSGGPQYF.